This T cell receptor beta chain was recorded in a study of Ad26.COV2.S vaccination and SARS-CoV-2 variants. Looking at the study overall: Participants got Ad26.COV2.S intramuscularly, once or twice 56 days apart.

The CDR3 has 13 residues. The germline V and J ends were trimmed by 3 bases and 4 bases, with 7 bases remaining between them. Germline-derived CDR1 and CDR2 are MDHEN and SYDVKM. Specified treatment: over 15 received Ad26.COV2.S at low or high dose, single or two shots; roughly five received placebo; per-sample allocation not given. The study sampled participants on day 63 after the first vaccine or placebo injection. In Boston, the donor was an adult between 18-55 years of age. Measured with immunoSEQ multiplex PCR; TCRdb has only the in-frame clones, and not every one. The repertoire holds 350,000 to 400,000 clones, with approximately 90% as singletons.

The clonotype originates from a person aged 18-60 years who received the Ad26.COV2.S COVID-19 vaccine or a placebo. The sample was peripheral blood, taken in a trial of Ad26.COV2.S vaccine versus placebo. This sequence joins TRBV28 and TRBJ1-5; the D is unclear. In DNA, the CDR3 is TGTGCCAGCAGTTTTGAGCGTAATCAGCCCCAGCATTTT. Its protein is CASSFERNQPQHF.